Each of the 20 T cell receptor beta chains below was sequenced from the same sample in a study of cytomegalovirus exposure and HLA in healthy donors. The primer mix had 60 Vbeta and 13 Jbeta primers. Clones were sequenced by immunoSEQ multiplex PCR, and TCRdb holds only the in-frame ones, with some missing. Of 140,000 or so clones detected, around a tenth appear once; the ten largest clones hold 1.5% to 2%. Sequencing used PBMCs. Receptors originate from a male donor in good health and CMV-seronegative.

This clone was recorded a few times. V gene TRBV14 combines with J gene TRBJ1-2; no definite D call. This CDR3 is 15 amino acids long. The V end lost 0 bases, the J end lost 8 bases, and 16 bases lay between the germline ends. Germline V gives CDR1 SGHDN, CDR2 FVKESK. CDR3 nucleotides: TGTGCCAGCAGCCAAGAATCCTGGCAGGTTACCGGCTACACCTTC. Encoded protein: CASSQESWQVTGYTF.

The gene calls are TRBV9 and TRBJ2-5; TRBD2 matches at 9 bases. Germline CDR1 and CDR2: SGDLS and YYNGEE. J was trimmed by 5 bases and V by 1 base; bases with no gene match: 9. The CDR3 runs 16 residues. The CDR3 DNA reads TGTGCCAGCAGCGTAAGGGGCGGGGGGGCCGAGGAGACCCAGTACTTC. Translated: CASSVRGGGAEETQYF.

In its sample, this clone was seen a few times. The chain links TRBV10-3 to TRBJ1-1; TRBD1 matches at 10 bases. The CDR3 sequence is 15 residues long. Looked up from germline, CDR1 is ENHRY and CDR2 is SYGVKD. The ends lost 6 bases at V and 4 bases at J; junction bases unmatched: 8. The chain's CDR3 is CAISRTGGLVTEAFF. DNA for the CDR3: TGTGCCATCAGCCGGACAGGGGGGTTGGTCACTGAAGCTTTCTTT.

This clone has just a few counts. V gene TRBV18 combines with J gene TRBJ2-5; D is unresolved. V shed 3 bases and J shed 4 bases, with 12 bases lying between them. This CDR3 is 14 amino acids long. Germline CDR1 reads KGHSH; CDR2 reads LQKENI. CDR3 sequence (DNA): TGTGCCAGCTCACCCGAAGCTTACCGAGAGACCCAGTACTTC. Translated, it gives CASSPEAYRETQYF.

This clone was recorded a few times. The chain couples TRBV29-1 to TRBJ2-5; D is possibly TRBD1 (6 bases). The CDR3 contains 12 residues. V lost 3 bases to trimming and J lost 2 bases, with 7 bases between them. The germline V gene encodes CDR1 SQVTM and CDR2 ANQGSEA. The CDR3 DNA reads TGCAGCGTTGACCAGGGGCAAGAGACCCAGTACTTC. Its translation is CSVDQGQETQYF.

There are a few counts of this clone. The V and J genes are TRBV25-1 and TRBJ2-7; weak D call: TRBD1 (5 bases). The germline V and J ends were trimmed by 3 bases and 0 bases, with 12 bases remaining between them. This CDR3 has 15 amino acids. The germline gives CDR1 MGHDK, CDR2 SYGVNS. The CDR3 DNA reads as TGTGCCAGCAGTGAGGACACCGTCAGCTCCTACGAGCAGTACTTC. This sequence encodes CASSEDTVSSYEQYF.

The chain employs TRBV29-1 and TRBJ1-4, with D unresolved. The V gene's germline CDR1 is SQVTM and CDR2 ANQGSEA. This CDR3 contains 11 residues. V was cut by 6 bases and J by 8 bases, with 10 bases left in between. The CDR3 DNA reads TGCAGCGTGCCAACGGGGGAAAAACTGTTTTTT. Translation gives CSVPTGEKLFF. Filled out from reference TRBV29-1 and TRBJ1-4, the complete variable domain reads SAVISQKPSRDICQRGTSLTIQCQVDSQVTMMFWYRQQPGQSLTLIATANQGSEATYESGFVIDKFPISRPNLTFSTLTVSNMSPEDSSIYLCSVPTGEKLFFGSGTQLSVL.

This sequence joins TRBV28 and TRBJ2-1; unclear D gene. Germline-derived CDR1 and CDR2 are MDHEN and SYDVKM. With 1 base removed from V and 9 bases from J, the gap between germline ends came to 7 bases. The CDR3 is made up of 12 amino acids. The CDR3 nucleotides read TGTGCCAGCAGTTTATTGGCTCGTGAGCAGTTCTTC. Translation gives CASSLLAREQFF.

This rearrangement joins TRBV5-1 to TRBJ2-3; 11 nucleotides match TRBD2. CDR1 and CDR2 (germline): SGHRS, YFSETQ. Trimming took 0 bases from V and 3 from J; bases not matched to a gene: 6. The CDR3 consists of 17 residues. The CDR3 coding sequence is TGCGCCAGCAGCTTGGTTTATAGCGGGGGGGGAACAGATACGCAGTATTTT. It codes for CASSLVYSGGGTDTQYF.

The CDR3 DNA reads TGTGCCAGCAGCTTACTTAGCGGGAACGGGGAGCTGTTTTTT. It is translated as CASSLLSGNGELFF. V is TRBV7-2 and J is TRBJ2-2; 8 nucleotides align to TRBD2. V was clipped by 2 bases and J by 7 bases; unmatched bases: 3. The CDR3 has 14 amino acids. The germline V gene has CDR1 SGHTA and CDR2 FQGNSA.

This clone has more than one count but fewer than ten. The chain carries TRBV6-4 and TRBJ1-1; no clear D gene. The ends were cut back, 7 bases at V and 5 bases at J, with 11 bases in the middle. Germline lookup yields CDR1 MRHNA and CDR2 SNTAGT. The CDR3 has 12 residues. The CDR3 sequence: CASTCAGTEAFF. The DNA for the CDR3 is TGTGCCAGCACCTGCGCGGGGACTGAAGCTTTCTTT.

This clone occurred a few times. This chain uses TRBV5-1 with TRBJ1-2; possible D gene TRBD1, 5 bases. Germline V lookup: CDR1 SGHRS, CDR2 YFSETQ. Trimming removed 0 bases from V and 6 bases from J, with 21 bases in between. The CDR3 runs to 17 residues. The CDR3 DNA sequence: TGCGCCAGCAGCTTGGATCTCGGTAGAAGGGTGGGGCATGGCTACACCTTC. As protein: CASSLDLGRRVGHGYTF.

The sample holds a few counts of this clone. V and J are TRBV28 and TRBJ1-5; TRBD1 matches at 10 bases. The germline CDR1 and CDR2 sequences are MDHEN and SYDVKM. The CDR3 sequence is 16 residues long. After removal of 6 bases from V and 4 bases from J, the junction contained 9 bases not matched to a gene. This CDR3 is CASRQAGTGVNQPQHF. CDR3 nucleotides: TGTGCCAGCAGGCAAGCAGGGACAGGGGTTAATCAGCCCCAGCATTTT.

This clone has just a few counts. V and J are TRBV6-6 and TRBJ1-5; possibly TRBD1 for D (6 bases). CDR3 length: 15 amino acids. The ends were cut back, 6 bases at V and 5 bases at J, with 17 bases in the middle. Germline V CDR1 and CDR2: MNHNY, SVGAGI (reference sequence). CDR3 sequence: CASSSANQGYQPQHF. CDR3 sequence (DNA): TGTGCCAGCAGCAGCGCTAATCAGGGGTATCAGCCCCAGCATTTT.

This clone turned up a few times. CDR3 in amino acids: CASSQGQGPTEAFF. The CDR3 DNA follows: TGTGCCAGCAGCCAAGGACAGGGCCCCACTGAAGCTTTCTTT. V usage is TRBV5-8 and J usage is TRBJ1-1; 8 nucleotides match TRBD1. The CDR3 consists of 14 residues. Germline V gene lookup returns CDR1 SGHTS and CDR2 YDEGEE. The V and J ends lost 4 bases and 4 bases, in that order; junction bases with no gene match: 6. Full variable domain (rest looked up from reference TRBV5-8 and TRBJ1-1): EAGVTQSPTHLIKTRGQQATLRCSPISGHTSVYWYQQALGLGLQFLLWYDEGEERNRGNFPPRFSGRQFPNYSSELNVNALELEDSALYLCASSQGQGPTEAFFGQGTRLTVV.

This clone has only a few counts. The genes are TRBV14 and TRBJ2-3, with 13 bases matching TRBD2. The CDR3 is 15 amino acids. V was clipped by 4 bases and J by 4 bases; unmatched bases: 2. From germline, CDR1 is SGHDN and CDR2 FVKESK. The CDR3, as DNA: TGTGCCAGCAGCCGAGGACTAGCGGGAGCAGATACGCAGTATTTT. Translated: CASSRGLAGADTQYF.

The chain has TRBV4-3 and TRBJ2-5, with D unresolved. The CDR3 is made up of 15 amino acids. V was shortened by 0 bases and J by 4 bases, with 12 bases between the two germline ends. The germline V gene has CDR1 LGHNA and CDR2 YSLEER. The CDR3 DNA is TGCGCCAGCAGCCAAGATCAGGCCAGACGAGAGACCCAGTACTTC. The encoded protein is CASSQDQARRETQYF.

The V call is TRBV30, the J call TRBJ1-5; D is undetermined. The CDR3 totals 13 residues. The germline V gene has CDR1 GTSNPN and CDR2 SVGIG (reference sequence). The V end was cut by 2 bases, the J end by 2 bases, with 7 bases between. Here the CDR3 DNA reads TGTGCCTGGAGTAGCATGGGCAATCAGCCCCAGCATTTT. Protein product: CAWSSMGNQPQHF.

This clone turned up a few times. The chain links TRBV27 to TRBJ2-7; TRBD1 aligns across 7 bases. This CDR3 contains 14 residues. The J segment lost 2 bases and the V segment lost 2 bases, leaving 3 bases of the junction unmatched. Germline CDR1 reads MNHEY; CDR2 reads SMNVEV (reference sequence). The CDR3 nucleotides are TGTGCCAGCAGTTTAAGACAGGGTACCTACGAGCAGTACTTC. It is translated as CASSLRQGTYEQYF.

Points on this clone: One end of the junction varies from germline; a read error may be responsible. The sample carries other DNA sequences with the same CDR3. V gene TRBV6-1 combines with J gene TRBJ2-7, with 7 bases lining up with TRBD2. CDR1 is MNHNS, CDR2 SASEGT, per germline. This CDR3 contains 17 residues. CDR3 DNA: TGCGCCAGCAGTGTAGTCCTCCCTAGCGGAACGCCCTACGAGCAGTACTTC. Translated: CASSVVLPSGTPYEQYF.